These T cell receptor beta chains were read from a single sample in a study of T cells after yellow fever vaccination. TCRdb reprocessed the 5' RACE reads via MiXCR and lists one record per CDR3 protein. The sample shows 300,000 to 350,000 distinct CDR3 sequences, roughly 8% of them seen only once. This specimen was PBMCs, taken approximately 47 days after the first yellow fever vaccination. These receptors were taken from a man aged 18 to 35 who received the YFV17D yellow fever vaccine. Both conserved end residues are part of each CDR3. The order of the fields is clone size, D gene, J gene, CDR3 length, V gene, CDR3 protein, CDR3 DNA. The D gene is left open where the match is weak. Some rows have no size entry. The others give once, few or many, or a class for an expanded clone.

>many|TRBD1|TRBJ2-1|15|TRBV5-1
CASSLQGLSNNEQFF
TGCGCCAGCAGCCTACAGGGGTTGTCCAACAATGAGCAGTTCTTC
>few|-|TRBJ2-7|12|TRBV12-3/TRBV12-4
CASRTSGAGQYF
TGTGCCAGCAGAACCTCAGGGGCAGGGCAGTACTTC
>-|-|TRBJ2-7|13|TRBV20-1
CSARRVSSYEQYF
TGCAGTGCTAGACGGGTTTCCTCCTACGAGCAGTACTTC
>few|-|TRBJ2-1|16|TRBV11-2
CASSRTEGYVYSEQFF
TGTGCCAGCAGTCGAACTGAGGGGTATGTCTACAGTGAGCAGTTCTTC
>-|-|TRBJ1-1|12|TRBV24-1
CATRGVNTEAFF
TGTGCCACCCGGGGGGTTAACACTGAAGCTTTCTTT
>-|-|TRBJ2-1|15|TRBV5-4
CASSLGAAGWNEQFF
TGTGCCAGCAGCTTAGGGGCCGCGGGGTGGAATGAGCAGTTCTTC
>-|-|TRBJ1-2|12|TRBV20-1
CSAPRDLYGYTF
TGCAGTGCCCCCCGGGATCTCTATGGCTACACCTTC
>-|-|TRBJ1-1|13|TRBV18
CASSPDSGTEAFF
TGTGCCAGCTCACCGGATTCAGGCACTGAAGCTTTCTTT
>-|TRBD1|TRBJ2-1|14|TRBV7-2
CASERQGAYNEQFF
TGTGCCTCGGAGAGACAGGGGGCCTACAATGAGCAGTTCTTC
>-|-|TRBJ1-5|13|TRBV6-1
CAAGGSSNQPQHF
TGTGCCGCCGGGGGGAGTAGCAATCAGCCCCAGCATTTT
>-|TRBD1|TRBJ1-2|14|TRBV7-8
CASSETGISYGYTF
TGTGCCAGCAGCGAGACAGGGATTTCCTACGGCTACACCTTC
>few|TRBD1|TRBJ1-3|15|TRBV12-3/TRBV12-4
CASSTGTGGGNTIYF
TGTGCCAGCAGTACCGGGACAGGGGGCGGAAACACCATATATTTT
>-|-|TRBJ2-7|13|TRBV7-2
CASSFVQYYEQYF
TGTGCCAGCAGCTTCGTCCAGTACTACGAGCAGTACTTC
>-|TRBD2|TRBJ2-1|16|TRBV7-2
CASSPRRLAAYNEQFF
TGTGCCAGCAGCCCCCGGCGGCTAGCGGCCTACAATGAGCAGTTCTTC
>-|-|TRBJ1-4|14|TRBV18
CASSPPAFNEKLFF
TGTGCCAGCTCACCACCTGCATTTAATGAAAAACTGTTTTTT
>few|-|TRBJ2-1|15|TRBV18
CASSPPMGVGNEQFF
TGTGCCAGCTCACCACCGATGGGGGTGGGCAATGAGCAGTTCTTC
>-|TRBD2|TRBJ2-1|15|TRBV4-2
CASSGLAGGSNEQFF
TGTGCCAGCAGCGGTCTGGCGGGGGGGTCGAATGAGCAGTTCTTC
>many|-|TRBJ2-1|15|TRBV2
CATSGRTALGNEQFF
TGTGCCACCAGTGGGCGCACAGCCCTTGGGAATGAGCAGTTCTTC
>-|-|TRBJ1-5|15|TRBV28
CASSFAGKHRQPQHF
TGTGCCAGCAGTTTTGCAGGGAAGCACCGTCAGCCCCAGCATTTT
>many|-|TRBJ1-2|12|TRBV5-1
CASSLRGYGYTF
TGCGCCAGCAGCTTGAGAGGGTATGGCTACACCTTC
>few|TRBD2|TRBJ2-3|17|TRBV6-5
CASSYNLLAGNTDTQYF
TGTGCCAGCAGTTACAACTTACTAGCGGGAAACACAGATACGCAGTATTTT
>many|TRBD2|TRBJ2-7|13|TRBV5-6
CASSFRGAYEQYF
TGTGCCAGCAGCTTCCGGGGGGCCTACGAGCAGTACTTC
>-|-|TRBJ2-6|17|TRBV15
CATSRELVFSGANVLTF
TGTGCCACCAGCAGAGAATTGGTGTTCTCTGGGGCCAACGTCCTGACTTTC